Listed below are T cell receptor beta chains from one sample, sequenced in a study of T cells in Graves' hyperthyroidism and ophthalmopathy. One entry per CDR3 protein results from TCRdb running MiXCR on the multiplex PCR reads. The data contain around 620,000 distinct CDR3 sequences, 46% of them seen just once; the ten biggest clones take up around 19%. Specimen: peripheral blood or thyroid tissue (not recorded which). The receptors here all came from an adult woman with Graves' disease, either hyperthyroidism or ophthalmopathy (not recorded which). The CDR3 runs from the conserved cysteine through the conserved F or W.

V,J,CDR3
TRBV3-1,TRBJ2-7,CASSQGGTYSYEQYF
TRBV15,TRBJ2-5,CATSRDPGLYETQYF
TRBV2,TRBJ1-6,CASSEEGPPMGSPLHF
TRBV19,TRBJ2-5,CASSMSSPETQYF
TRBV20-1,TRBJ2-2,CSASLPGGPGELFF
TRBV6-5,TRBJ2-7,CASSAAGLASYEQYF
TRBV15,TRBJ1-2,CATRQGHGYTF
TRBV7-9,TRBJ1-2,CASSKEGVQYGYTF
TRBV10-3,TRBJ2-7,CAISESGQEYEQYF
TRBV6-6,TRBJ2-7,CAISRVVFHEQYF
TRBV7-2,TRBJ2-7,CASSLGTSGVGTYEQYF
TRBV6-1,TRBJ2-5,CASMGSVQAQETQYF
TRBV6-1,TRBJ2-7,CASMAATYEQYF
TRBV2,TRBJ1-5,CASSPRGFGGQPQHF
TRBV7-9,NA,CASSRQSSYNEQFF
TRBV9,TRBJ2-3,CASSAGTDFVTQYF
TRBV11-2,TRBJ2-5,CASSLSGTRAQYF
TRBV15,TRBJ1-4,CATSRDLAGFTGDEKLFF
TRBV2,TRBJ1-2,CASSDSTGGGYGYTF
TRBV7-9,TRBJ2-7,CASSLDGRRENF
TRBV5-4,TRBJ2-7,CASSATGGEQYF
TRBV25-1,TRBJ1-2,CASSGSGQVFYGYTF
TRBV7-2,TRBJ2-5,CASSVGLAKETQYF
TRBV7-9,TRBJ1-2,CASSLGARANYGYTF
TRBV20-1,TRBJ2-3,CSAVLAGGQDTQYF
TRBV9,TRBJ1-2,CASSSLLYGYTF
TRBV4-2,TRBJ2-5,CASSQMARWGRETQYF
TRBV20-1,TRBJ1-2,CSARLGFVYGYTF
TRBV10-2,TRBJ1-1,CASSLPGQGARTEAFF
TRBV5-1,TRBJ1-6,CASSLWDRLLHF
TRBV7-9,TRBJ1-1,CASSLGSIRLTEAFF
TRBV4-1,TRBJ2-7,CASQQVASGDYEQYF
TRBV7-2,TRBJ2-3,CASSWGQSVDTQYF
TRBV12-3/TRBV12-4,TRBJ1-2,CASTTGRAYGYTF
TRBV19,TRBJ2-5,CATSTGPLLPETQYF
TRBV12-3/TRBV12-4,TRBJ1-2,CASSPRDAHPDGYTF
TRBV7-6,TRBJ1-4,CASSLSRTGSREKLFF
TRBV12-3/TRBV12-4,TRBJ2-5,CATGTRTGLMKEETQYF
TRBV9,TRBJ2-7,CASSPASSYEQYF
TRBV7-9,TRBJ1-1,CASSSYTNTEAFF
TRBV10-3,TRBJ1-5,CAIRGGQGNEQPQHF
TRBV29-1,TRBJ2-2,CSVEGTSGSSSDTGELFF
TRBV20-1,TRBJ1-2,CSAIPPANYGYTF
TRBV10-2,TRBJ2-2,CASSALTSGGAGELFF
TRBV10-2,TRBJ1-2,CASSESGERSGHTF
TRBV6-5,TRBJ2-7,CASSYGAGAGEQYF
TRBV18,TRBJ2-7,CASSPQGSSYEQYF
TRBV25-1,TRBJ1-3,CASSEVNSGNTIYF
TRBV29-1,TRBJ2-7,CSGRQGWSGEQYF
TRBV10-3,TRBJ1-6,CAISESGKSPLHF
TRBV19,TRBJ1-1,CASSTGTVAMEAFF
TRBV16,TRBJ1-4,CASSQDQGREKLFF
TRBV9,TRBJ1-6,CASSVWGRGNSPLHF
TRBV20-1,TRBJ1-1,CSARSRETEAFF
TRBV5-1,TRBJ2-7,CASSFGHEGSEQYF
TRBV15,TRBJ2-7,CATSRGEGAEQYF
TRBV20-1,TRBJ2-7,CSATRPPLLDEQYF
TRBV13,TRBJ2-7,CASSLEAGFYEQYF
TRBV5-5,TRBJ1-6,CASSIRTDSPLHF
TRBV15,TRBJ2-7,CATSRGGQGGEQYF